This T cell receptor (beta chain) was documented in a study of blood T cell repertoires in COVID-19. Study summary: Nucleic acid was either cDNA or gDNA, and it came from T cells, B-cell-depleted T cells, or PBMCs.

Enrolled during active infection, Seattle patients were then followed longitudinally. The junction had 7 bases not matched to a gene; V was cut back by 5 bases and J by 10 bases. CDR1 is KGHSH and CDR2 is LQKENI in the germline V gene. This CDR3 is 14 amino acids long. Repertoires were generated with immunoSEQ multiplex PCR, while TCRdb's copy carries only in-frame clones and drops some. The data contain 150,000 to 200,000 clones, less than 85% of them seen just once; the ten biggest clones take up around 8.1%. This chain links TRBV18 with TRBJ2-5; 13 bases fit TRBD2. The receptor was isolated from a woman aged 60 to 75 with COVID-19, enrolled during active disease. What was sequenced was peripheral blood. The CDR3: CASSATGLAGDQYF. The CDR3, as DNA: TGTGCCAGCTCAGCGACTGGACTAGCGGGGGACCAGTACTTC.